This T cell receptor beta chain is drawn from a study of blood T cells in healthy people across ages. Only a few counts were recorded for this clonotype. CDR3 size: 15 residues. Germline CDR1 reads DFQATT; CDR2 reads SNEGSKA (reference sequence). With 5 bases clipped from V and 4 bases from J, the junction kept 4 bases outside the gene matches. The second PCR ran about 6 to 12 cycles with a sample-barcoded 5' primer and J-beta primers. Every single cDNA molecule received a tag from a template-switch adaptor with 12 random nucleotides. TCRdb itself ran the 5' RACE reads through MiXCR, one entry per CDR3 protein. The sample has approximately 880,000 distinct CDR3 sequences; roughly 50% are singletons.

Specimen: blood. The sequence came from a man aged 30 to 39 in good health. This rearrangement joins TRBV20-1 to TRBJ2-3; 15 nucleotides match TRBD2. CDR3 residues: CSAPRTSGGADTQYF. In nucleotides, the CDR3 is TGCAGTGCTCCCAGGACTAGCGGGGGGGCAGATACGCAGTATTTT.